Presented here are 27 T cell receptor beta chains from one specimen sequenced in a study of PD-1 blockade in classical Hodgkin lymphoma. Each patient experienced a relapse that followed autologous stem cell transplantation, and brentuximab vedotin exposure varied. Sequencing used immunoSEQ multiplex PCR; TCRdb keeps in-frame clones, though not all of them. The table has 13,000 or so clones, 82% seen once. The starting material was peripheral blood mononuclear cells (PBMCs), obtained at baseline. These receptors were obtained from a human donor with classical Hodgkin lymphoma.

This clone was seen just once. The chain joins TRBV5-1 to TRBJ2-2; weak D call: TRBD1 (6 bases). Deletions cut 7 bases from V and 5 bases from J, with 15 bases between. The CDR3 is made up of 14 amino acids. Germline V gene data show CDR1 as SGHRS and CDR2 as YFSETQ. The CDR3 reads CASQGWAGTGELFF. CDR3 coding DNA: TGCGCCAGCCAGGGGTGGGCCGGGACCGGGGAGCTGTTTTTT.

The rearrangement uses TRBV29-1 and TRBJ1-2; TRBD1 might be the D (5 bases). The CDR3 extends over 13 amino acids. Germline CDR1 and CDR2: SQVTM and ANQGSEA. The CDR3 nucleotides are TGCAGTAGCCGCCAGGACGGGGGGGATGGCTACACCTTC. The encoded protein is CSSRQDGGDGYTF.

Turning to this clone: This sample also contains other DNA sequences that code for the same CDR3. The CDR3 here is CASSQPDKVLRGQYF. The CDR3 DNA reads as TGCGCCAGCAGTCAACCTGACAAGGTCCTACGAGGGCAGTACTTC. V and J are TRBV23-1 and TRBJ2-7; D not certain. TRBV23-1 is an ORF, with its function uncertain. The germline V and J ends were trimmed by 2 bases and 9 bases, with 20 bases remaining between them. This CDR3 has 15 amino acids.

This clone has more than one count but fewer than ten. The chain uses TRBV4-1 and TRBJ2-2; D unresolved. Germline CDR1 and CDR2: MGHRA and YSYEKL. The CDR3 is 19 amino acids. Deletions cut 0 bases from V and 1 base from J, with 18 bases between. The CDR3 loop is CASSQDGIVRVQNTGELFF. The CDR3 nucleotides are TGCGCCAGCAGCCAAGATGGTATAGTAAGGGTGCAGAACACCGGGGAGCTGTTTTTT.

V usage is TRBV14 and J usage is TRBJ1-2; 9 nucleotides align to TRBD1. V was clipped by 0 bases and J by 2 bases; unmatched bases: 7. Germline CDR1 reads SGHDN; CDR2 reads FVKESK. The length of the CDR3 is 17 residues. CDR3 bases: TGTGCCAGCAGCCAAGATGGAAGGACAGGGGCAAACTATGGCTACACCTTC. Its translation is CASSQDGRTGANYGYTF.

The CDR3 sequence: CAWSSGGLSSYNEQFF. CDR3 nucleotides: TGTGCCTGGAGTAGCGGGGGGCTAAGCTCCTACAATGAGCAGTTCTTC. This chain joins TRBV30 and TRBJ2-1; 9 bases fit TRBD2. The CDR3 is 16 residues long. Germline V gene lookup returns CDR1 GTSNPN and CDR2 SVGIG (reference sequence). Germline trimming cut 2 bases from V and 0 bases from J; bases unmatched to any gene: 5.

In its sample, this clone was seen once. V gene TRBV4-1 combines with J gene TRBJ2-1; 7 bases map to TRBD2. Unmatched junction bases numbered 15, after V lost 4 bases and J lost 0 bases. The CDR3 totals 19 residues. Germline loops: CDR1 MGHRA, CDR2 YSYEKL. The CDR3 here is CASSLGYPLGGGSYNEQFF. CDR3 in DNA: TGCGCCAGCAGCCTCGGGTACCCTCTTGGCGGGGGCTCCTACAATGAGCAGTTCTTC.

V is TRBV6-1 and J is TRBJ2-7, with 8 positions matching TRBD1. The germline gives CDR1 MNHNS, CDR2 SASEGT. The CDR3 totals 13 residues. V dropped 7 bases and J dropped 4; count of bases not matched to a gene: 6. As DNA, the CDR3 is TGTGCCAGCATCATGAACAGGGGGTACGAGCAGTACTTC. Its protein product is CASIMNRGYEQYF.

V is TRBV5-6 and J is TRBJ1-3; no reliable D call. Looked up from germline, CDR1 is SGHDT and CDR2 is YYEEEE. CDR3 length: 14 residues. V was shortened by 10 bases and J by 0 bases, with 14 bases between the two germline ends. CDR3 region: CASHRRVSGNTIYF. CDR3 nucleotides: TGTGCCTCTCACCGACGGGTCTCTGGAAACACCATATATTTT.

The gene calls are TRBV7-9 and TRBJ1-1, with TRBD1 matching over 7 bases. The trim removed 1 base at V and 6 bases at J, leaving 5 bases unmatched. The germline gives CDR1 SEHNR, CDR2 FQNEAQ (reference sequence). This CDR3 is built from 14 residues. CDR3 residues: CASSLEGAQAEAFF. In nucleotides, the CDR3 is TGTGCCAGCAGCTTAGAGGGGGCCCAAGCTGAAGCTTTCTTT. The full variable domain, rest sourced from reference TRBV7-9 and TRBJ1-1, is DTGVSQNPRHKITKRGQNVTFRCDPISEHNRLYWYRQTLGQGPEFLTYFQNEAQLEKSRLLSDRFSAERPKGSFSTLEIQRTEQGDSAMYLCASSLEGAQAEAFFGQGTRLTVV.

The CDR3 region is CASSPGHGTFYEQYF. CDR3 in DNA: TGTGCCAGCAGCCCCGGGCACGGGACCTTCTACGAGCAGTACTTC. This chain links TRBV9 with TRBJ2-5; D could derive from TRBD1 or TRBD2 (5 bases each). The last part of the DNA fits TRBJ2-7 better; the J call may be wrong. The CDR3 loop spans 15 amino acids. Germline CDR1 SGDLS, CDR2 YYNGEE.

This clone was picked up one time. V gene TRBV15 combines with J gene TRBJ2-7; possibly TRBD2 for D (7 bases). Germline values: CDR1 LNHNV, CDR2 YYDKDF (reference sequence). Trimming removed 0 bases at V and 3 bases at J, with 15 bases between. The CDR3 totals 16 residues. The CDR3 loop reads CATSRDSGEGSYEQYF. CDR3 nucleotide sequence: TGTGCCACCAGCAGAGACTCAGGGGAGGGAAGCTACGAGCAGTACTTC.

The J gene is TRBJ1-6, the V gene TRBV9, with TRBD1 identical over 7 bases. There are 15 residues in the CDR3. V dropped 3 bases and J dropped 10; count of bases not matched to a gene: 10. The germline CDR1 and CDR2 sequences are SGDLS and YYNGEE. The CDR3 spells CASSAQPTGDSPLHF. For the CDR3, the DNA is TGTGCCAGCAGCGCCCAACCAACAGGGGACTCACCCCTCCACTTT.

The genes are TRBV6-4 and TRBJ1-2; maybe TRBD1 (5 bases). This CDR3 has 14 residues. Trimming shortened V by 2 bases and J by 8 bases, and 15 bases separated the two germline ends. The germline V gene has CDR1 MRHNA and CDR2 SNTAGT. In DNA, the CDR3 is TGTGCCAGCAGTGACCAGTATTCCGGGACCGGCTACACCTTC. Protein product: CASSDQYSGTGYTF.

This clone was seen only once. This rearrangement joins TRBV9 to TRBJ2-7; D perhaps matches TRBD2 (5 bases). CDR3 length: 15 residues. Trimming cost V 0 bases and J 1 base, with 11 bases left between them. Germline V gene sequence: CDR1 SGDLS, CDR2 YYNGEE. This CDR3 is CASSVGGGRSYEQYF. CDR3 DNA sequence: TGTGCCAGCAGCGTAGGAGGCGGGCGATCCTACGAGCAGTACTTC.

J is TRBJ1-1 and V is TRBV7-2; 8 bases are a match to TRBD1. Germline V lookup: CDR1 SGHTA, CDR2 FQGNSA. V shed 5 bases and J 2 bases; nucleotides not matched to a gene: 10. The CDR3 extends over 16 amino acids. The CDR3 protein is CASSASQGAGNTEAFF. The CDR3 nucleotides read TGTGCCAGCAGCGCATCCCAGGGGGCAGGAAACACTGAAGCTTTCTTT.

The chain employs TRBV6-5 and TRBJ1-1; D is ambiguous. V was cut by 10 bases and J by 1 base, with 7 bases left in between. Germline CDR1 MNHEY, CDR2 SVGAGI. The CDR3 totals 11 residues. The CDR3 spells CATRGNTEAFF. CDR3 nucleotides: TGTGCCACCCGAGGGAACACTGAAGCTTTCTTT.

The chain couples TRBV30 to TRBJ2-3; D remains unclear. Germline V lookup: CDR1 GTSNPN, CDR2 SVGIG (reference sequence). V was cut by 3 bases and J by 2 bases, with 6 bases left in between. The CDR3 spans 12 residues. The CDR3 nucleotides are TGTGCCTGGAGCGCATCCACAGATACGCAGTATTTT. Amino acids: CAWSASTDTQYF.

The chain joins TRBV7-9 to TRBJ2-2, with D hard to call. This CDR3 is built from 14 residues. V dropped 5 bases and J dropped 4 bases, with 11 bases sitting between them. CDR1 and CDR2 from the germline V gene are SEHNR and FQNEAQ (reference sequence). CDR3 in amino acids: CASSASEGTGELFF. In DNA form, the CDR3 reads TGTGCCAGCAGCGCGTCAGAAGGCACCGGGGAGCTGTTTTTT.

This clone was seen a single time. The chain has TRBV5-4 and TRBJ2-4; D gene ambiguous. The germline V gene encodes CDR1 SGHNT and CDR2 YYREEE (reference sequence). V lost 2 bases, J lost 0 bases, and 12 bases lay in between. This CDR3 comprises 16 residues. The CDR3 DNA reads as TGTGCCAGCAGCTTTGATTGGGCCTTAGCCAAAAACATTCAGTACTTC. Translation gives CASSFDWALAKNIQYF.

There are a few counts of this clone. Written as DNA, the CDR3 is TGTGCCAGCAGCTTGGACAGCGGCACCCAGTACTTC. Amino acid sequence: CASSLDSGTQYF. This chain uses TRBV5-4 with TRBJ2-5; TRBD2 is a possible D gene (5 bases). The CDR3 covers 12 residues. Germline assignment: CDR1 SGHNT and CDR2 YYREEE (reference sequence). Trimming shortened V by 0 bases and J by 8 bases, and 8 bases separated the two germline ends. Using reference TRBV5-4 and TRBJ2-5 for the parts outside the CDR3, the full variable domain is ETGVTQSPTHLIKTRGQQVTLRCSSQSGHNTVSWYQQALGQGPQFIFQYYREEENGRGNFPPRFSGLQFPNYSSELNVNALELDDSALYLCASSLDSGTQYFGPGTRLLVL.

The chain recombines TRBV30 with TRBJ2-3, with a tentative D call TRBD2 (5 bases). V was cut by 3 bases and J by 5 bases, with 15 bases left in between. The CDR3 runs to 14 residues. Looked up from germline, CDR1 is GTSNPN and CDR2 is SVGIG (reference sequence). The CDR3 DNA follows: TGTGCCTGGAGACAAGGGCCCCGGGGAGATACGCAGTATTTT. It yields the protein CAWRQGPRGDTQYF.

The chain joins TRBV5-1 to TRBJ1-2; 8 bases are shared with TRBD1. Germline V lookup: CDR1 SGHRS, CDR2 YFSETQ. The CDR3 is 15 amino acids. The V and J ends lost 2 bases and 1 base, in that order; junction bases with no gene match: 4. DNA of the CDR3: TGCGCCAGCAGCTTCACCGGACAGGGTAACTATGGCTACACCTTC. Translation gives CASSFTGQGNYGYTF. Full variable domain (outside the CDR3, taken from reference TRBV5-1 and TRBJ1-2): KAGVTQTPRYLIKTRGQQVTLSCSPISGHRSVSWYQQTPGQGLQFLFEYFSETQRNKGNFPGRFSGRQFSNSRSEMNVSTLELGDSALYLCASSFTGQGNYGYTFGSGTRLTVV.

The V and J genes are TRBV2 and TRBJ2-1, with no clear D. With 5 bases removed from V and 0 bases from J, the gap between germline ends came to 8 bases. Germline V gives CDR1 SNHLY, CDR2 FYNNEI. This CDR3 has 14 residues. The CDR3 region has the DNA TGTGCCAGCAGTCACGCCGCCTCCTACAATGAGCAGTTCTTC. Encoded protein: CASSHAASYNEQFF.

This chain connects TRBV4-1 to TRBJ2-5; 8 bases align to TRBD2. J was trimmed by 5 bases and V by 6 bases; bases with no gene match: 11. Germline CDR1 is MGHRA and CDR2 is YSYEKL. This CDR3 spans 15 amino acids. This CDR3 reads CASSHPGRGDETQYF. In nucleotides, the CDR3 is TGCGCCAGCAGTCACCCCGGGAGGGGCGATGAGACCCAGTACTTC.

Comment on this clone: The germline gene is not matched at one end of the junction; a read error may be the cause. The chain couples TRBV5-1 to TRBJ2-5; possibly TRBD1 for D (7 bases). The J call may not be correct, given that the DNA end is closer to TRBJ2-7. Germline CDR1 and CDR2: SGHRS and YFSETQ. This CDR3 contains 16 residues. CDR3 nucleotides: TGCGCCAACAGCAACCGCGGGACAGCGAATTCCTACGAGCAGTACTTC. It specifies CANSNRGTANSYEQYF.

The chain combines TRBV19 with TRBJ1-6; D possibly corresponds to TRBD1 (5 bases). Germline V lookup: CDR1 LNHDA, CDR2 SQIVND (reference sequence). The CDR3 extends over 13 amino acids. V was cut by 6 bases and J by 10 bases, with 13 bases left in between. The CDR3 protein is CASSLSGNSPLHF. The CDR3 DNA reads as TGTGCCAGTAGCCTTTCAGGGAACTCACCCCTCCACTTT.